The 25 T cell receptor beta chains below were found in one sample sequenced in a study of blood T cell repertoires in COVID-19. Sequencing used immunoSEQ multiplex PCR; TCRdb keeps in-frame clones, though not all of them. Here the sample spans about 68,000 clones, nearly 90% being singletons. Sequenced input: peripheral blood. The origin of the receptors is a man over 45 with active COVID-19.

This chain links TRBV7-9 with TRBJ2-1; perhaps TRBD2 as D (5 bases). The CDR3 has 15 amino acids. Trimming left V 2 bases short and J 8 bases short, with 16 bases between. Per the germline V gene, CDR1 is SEHNR and CDR2 is FQNEAQ (reference sequence). Here the CDR3 reads CASSLTGYRSDEQFF. In DNA, the CDR3 is TGTGCCAGCAGCTTAACCGGGTACCGTAGCGATGAGCAGTTCTTC.

The chain has TRBV4-3 and TRBJ2-1, with D possibly TRBD1 on 6 matching bases. Germline lookup yields CDR1 LGHNA and CDR2 YSLEER. Trimming stripped 3 bases from V and 5 bases from J, with 11 bases between. This CDR3 is built from 14 residues. The CDR3 loop reads CASSHGTTDNEQFF. The CDR3 nucleotides read TGCGCCAGCAGCCATGGGACAACCGACAATGAGCAGTTCTTC.

The chain recombines TRBV6-5 with TRBJ2-7, with D possibly being TRBD2 (6 bases). The ends were cut back, 6 bases at V and 6 bases at J, with 18 bases in the middle. Germline assignment: CDR1 MNHEY and CDR2 SVGAGI. The CDR3 has 14 residues. CDR3 DNA: TGTGCCAGCAGATTTCCGGGACTGACGCTCGAGCAGTACTTC. It translates to CASRFPGLTLEQYF.

This clone occurred once. This sequence joins TRBV6-1 and TRBJ1-2, with 7 nucleotides matching TRBD1. Trimming removed 3 bases from V and 3 bases from J; junction bases left unmatched: 7. Per germline, CDR1 MNHNS and CDR2 SASEGT. The CDR3 contains 15 residues. The CDR3 here is CASSETGTVDYGYTF. In DNA form, the CDR3 reads TGTGCCAGCAGTGAGACCGGGACAGTGGACTATGGCTACACCTTC.

The V and J genes are TRBV7-9 and TRBJ1-2; D remains ambiguous. CDR1 and CDR2 (germline): SEHNR, FQNEAQ (reference sequence). Trimming cost V 5 bases and J 8 bases, with 15 bases left between them. The CDR3 extends over 13 amino acids. The CDR3 nucleotides read TGTGCCAGCAGCCCAGAGGCCGACTGGGGCTACACCTTC. As protein: CASSPEADWGYTF. Full variable domain (remainder filled in from reference TRBV7-9 and TRBJ1-2): DTGVSQNPRHKITKRGQNVTFRCDPISEHNRLYWYRQTLGQGPEFLTYFQNEAQLEKSRLLSDRFSAERPKGSFSTLEIQRTEQGDSAMYLCASSPEADWGYTFGSGTRLTVV.

This rearrangement joins TRBV20-1 to TRBJ2-5, with 9 bases that match TRBD2. CDR1 DFQATT and CDR2 SNEGSKA come from the germline V gene (reference sequence). V shed 3 bases and J 4 bases; nucleotides not matched to a gene: 9. The CDR3 covers 15 residues. The CDR3 loop reads CSASNLAGRGETQYF. The CDR3 coding sequence is TGCAGTGCTAGTAATCTAGCGGGGCGTGGAGAGACCCAGTACTTC.

This clone appeared a few times. V usage is TRBV28 and J usage is TRBJ1-2, with no clear D. Trimming took off 7 bases at V and 2 bases at J, with 8 bases between the two ends. The CDR3 extends over 12 amino acids. CDR1 is MDHEN and CDR2 is SYDVKM in the germline V gene. CDR3 residues: CASKPSNYGYTF. The CDR3 DNA reads as TGTGCCAGCAAGCCATCCAACTATGGCTACACCTTC.

The rearrangement uses TRBV6-5 and TRBJ1-1; no firm D call. CDR1 is MNHEY and CDR2 is SVGAGI in the germline V gene. With 0 bases removed from V and 0 bases from J, the gap between germline ends came to 8 bases. The CDR3 spans 15 residues. The CDR3 DNA sequence: TGTGCCAGCAGTTACTCTGCAGGTTTGAACACTGAAGCTTTCTTT. Protein sequence: CASSYSAGLNTEAFF.

This clone showed up just a few times. The rearrangement uses TRBV15 and TRBJ1-6; 10 bases fit TRBD1. The ends lost 1 base at V and 7 bases at J; junction bases unmatched: 4. This CDR3 region has 16 residues. CDR1 is LNHNV and CDR2 is YYDKDF in the germline V gene (reference sequence). This CDR3 reads CATSRVRDRGNSPLHF. In DNA, the CDR3 is TGTGCCACCAGCAGAGTCCGGGACAGGGGCAATTCACCCCTCCACTTT.

Concerning this clone: At the DNA level, this CDR3 is encoded by other sequences in the same sample as well. The V and J genes are TRBV11-3 and TRBJ2-7; TRBD2 is a possible D gene (7 bases). V was shortened by 1 base and J by 3 bases, with 10 bases between the two germline ends. Per germline, CDR1 SGHNT and CDR2 YENEEA. There are 14 residues in the CDR3. CDR3 region: CASSLAGGSYEQYF. CDR3 sequence (DNA): TGTGCCAGCAGCTTAGCGGGGGGCAGCTACGAGCAGTACTTC.

The chain has TRBV7-2 and TRBJ1-3; 7 bases line up with TRBD1. The length of the CDR3 is 17 residues. Germline V gene sequence: CDR1 SGHTA, CDR2 FQGNSA. With 5 bases clipped from V and 3 bases from J, the junction kept 13 bases outside the gene matches. CDR3 residues: CASSPTPGAGGGNTIYF. CDR3 sequence (DNA): TGTGCCAGCAGCCCAACCCCAGGGGCAGGGGGTGGAAACACCATATATTTT. The whole variable domain, remainder taken from reference TRBV7-2 and TRBJ1-3, is GAGVSQSPSNKVTEKGKDVELRCDPISGHTALYWYRQSLGQGLEFLIYFQGNSAPDKSGLPSDRFSAERTGGSVSTLTIQRTQQEDSAVYLCASSPTPGAGGGNTIYFGEGSWLTVV.

The V call is TRBV6-5, the J call TRBJ1-1, with D possibly being TRBD1 (6 bases). CDR1 and CDR2 from the germline V gene are MNHEY and SVGAGI. The ends were cut back, 4 bases at V and 8 bases at J, with 11 bases in the middle. The CDR3 consists of 12 residues. DNA of the CDR3: TGTGCCAGCAGTTCGACAGGCCCAGAAGCTTTCTTT. This gives the protein CASSSTGPEAFF.

The chain joins TRBV6-1 to TRBJ1-2, with 9 bases fitting TRBD1. V trimming: 2 bases; J trimming: 8 bases; junction bases outside the gene matches: 6. This CDR3 is 14 amino acids long. Germline V gene data show CDR1 as MNHNS and CDR2 as SASEGT. CDR3 loop: CASSESGTGNGYTF. The DNA for the CDR3 is TGTGCCAGCAGTGAAAGTGGGACAGGGAACGGCTACACCTTC.

The chain recombines TRBV19 with TRBJ2-2; a weak D match, TRBD2 (5 bases). Trimming cost V 7 bases and J 1 base, with 13 bases left between them. Germline V gives CDR1 LNHDA, CDR2 SQIVND (reference sequence). The CDR3 has 15 amino acids. CDR3 in DNA: TGTGCCAGTAATCGAGGGAGCCTGAACACCGGGGAGCTGTTTTTT. Its protein is CASNRGSLNTGELFF.

The genes are TRBV6-2 or TRBV6-3 and TRBJ2-5; D gene unclear. CDR1 is MNHEY, CDR2 SVGEGT, per germline. The CDR3 covers 15 residues. V was pared by 5 bases and J by 1 base, with 14 bases between. The CDR3 nucleotides are TGTGCCAGCAGTCCGGAACGGAGTTTCCAAGAGACCCAGTACTTC. It codes for CASSPERSFQETQYF.

The rearrangement uses TRBV6-5 and TRBJ2-7; D may be TRBD1 (6 bases). The CDR3 consists of 15 residues. V gave up 7 bases and J gave up 2 bases, with 18 bases separating them. CDR1 MNHEY and CDR2 SVGAGI come from the germline V gene. The CDR3 DNA follows: TGTGCCAGCATGAGGAAGGGGGTCGGCACCTACGAGCAGTACTTC. Translation gives CASMRKGVGTYEQYF.

The rearrangement joins TRBV18 to TRBJ2-1, with a weak D call TRBD2 (5 bases). The germline gives CDR1 KGHSH, CDR2 LQKENI. Trimming pared 5 bases from V and 8 bases from J, leaving 7 bases between. This CDR3 region has 11 residues. The CDR3 DNA is TGTGCCAGCTCAAACGGGGATGAGCAGTTCTTC. It translates to CASSNGDEQFF.

The rearrangement joins TRBV5-8 to TRBJ2-1; D is perhaps TRBD1 (8 bases). This CDR3 has 16 residues. V was trimmed by 4 bases and J by 5 bases, leaving 19 bases between them. CDR1 is SGHTS and CDR2 is YDEGEE in the germline V gene. This chain's CDR3 is CASSGRDRNFNNEQFF. The CDR3 nucleotides read TGTGCCAGCAGCGGGAGGGACAGGAATTTCAACAATGAGCAGTTCTTC.

The chain uses TRBV24-1 and TRBJ1-5; possible D gene TRBD1, 5 bases. Germline V gene sequence: CDR1 KGHDR, CDR2 SFDVKD. The CDR3 is made up of 17 amino acids. The germline V and J ends were trimmed by 4 bases and 2 bases, with 17 bases remaining between them. The CDR3 protein is CATSEGSGNRGNQPQHF. CDR3 DNA sequence: TGTGCCACCAGTGAAGGATCAGGGAATCGTGGCAATCAGCCCCAGCATTTT.

This clone was seen only a few times. The chain links TRBV7-9 to TRBJ1-5; D uncertain. V lost 1 base, J lost 5 bases, and 6 bases lay in between. Germline V gene lookup returns CDR1 SEHNR and CDR2 FQNEAQ (reference sequence). The CDR3 runs to 13 residues. Written as DNA, the CDR3 is TGTGCCAGCAGCTTAGGAGTACATCAGCCCCAGCATTTT. Translating it yields CASSLGVHQPQHF.

The chain employs TRBV3-1 (or the pseudogene TRBV3-2) and TRBJ2-3, with D tentatively TRBD2 (6 bases). V lost 4 bases and J lost 4, with 21 bases in between. This CDR3 is 17 amino acids long. Per germline, CDR1 LGHDT and CDR2 YNNKEL (reference sequence). The CDR3 loop reads CASSRSWGGVVADTQYF. The CDR3 nucleotides read TGTGCCAGCAGCCGATCCTGGGGCGGGGTCGTTGCAGATACGCAGTATTTT.

The rearrangement joins TRBV5-6 to TRBJ2-2, with TRBD2 as a possible D gene (5 bases). V gave up 0 bases and J gave up 1 base, with 10 bases separating them. Germline CDR1 reads SGHDT; CDR2 reads YYEEEE. The CDR3 totals 16 residues. The CDR3 DNA reads as TGTGCCAGCAGCTTGGCCGGACTGAGGAACACCGGGGAGCTGTTTTTT. It translates to CASSLAGLRNTGELFF.

CDR3 coding DNA: TGTGCCAGCAGCCCCGGGACTAGCGGGACCTACAATGAGCAGTTCTTC. It encodes CASSPGTSGTYNEQFF. The rearrangement links TRBV27 to TRBJ2-1; 13 bases fit TRBD2. The J segment lost 2 bases and the V segment lost 6 bases, leaving 4 bases of the junction unmatched. CDR1 is MNHEY, CDR2 SMNVEV, per germline (reference sequence). The CDR3 is made up of 16 amino acids.

This rearrangement joins TRBV5-1 to TRBJ2-1; 8 bases map to TRBD1. V was pared by 0 bases and J by 6 bases, with 2 bases of the junction left unmatched. This CDR3 is built from 14 residues. Germline values: CDR1 SGHRS, CDR2 YFSETQ. This chain's CDR3 is CASSLVTGGNEQFF. The CDR3 region has the DNA TGCGCCAGCAGCTTGGTAACAGGGGGCAATGAGCAGTTCTTC. Full variable domain (outside the CDR3, taken from reference TRBV5-1 and TRBJ2-1): KAGVTQTPRYLIKTRGQQVTLSCSPISGHRSVSWYQQTPGQGLQFLFEYFSETQRNKGNFPGRFSGRQFSNSRSEMNVSTLELGDSALYLCASSLVTGGNEQFFGPGTRLTVL.

The chain joins TRBV7-2 to TRBJ2-3; D unclear. V lost 1 base to trimming and J lost 0 bases, with 5 bases between them. The CDR3 has 14 amino acids. Germline values: CDR1 SGHTA, CDR2 FQGNSA. The CDR3 nucleotides read TGTGCCAGCAGCTTAGTAACTAGCACAGATACGCAGTATTTT. This gives the protein CASSLVTSTDTQYF.